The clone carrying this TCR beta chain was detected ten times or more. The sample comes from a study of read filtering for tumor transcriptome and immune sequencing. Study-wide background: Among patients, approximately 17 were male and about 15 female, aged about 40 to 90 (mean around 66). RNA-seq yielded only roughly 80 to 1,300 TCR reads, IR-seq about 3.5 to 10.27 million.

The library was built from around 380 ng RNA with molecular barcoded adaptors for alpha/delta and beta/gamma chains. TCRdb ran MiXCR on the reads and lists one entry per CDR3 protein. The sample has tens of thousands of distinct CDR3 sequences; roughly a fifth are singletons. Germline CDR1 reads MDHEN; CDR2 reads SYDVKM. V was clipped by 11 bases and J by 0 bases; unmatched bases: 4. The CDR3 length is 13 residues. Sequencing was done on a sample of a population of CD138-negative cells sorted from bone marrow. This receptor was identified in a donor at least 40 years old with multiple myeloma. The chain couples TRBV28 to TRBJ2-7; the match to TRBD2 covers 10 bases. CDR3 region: CAGASGGSYEQYF. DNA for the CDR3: TGTGCCGGTGCTAGCGGGGGCTCCTACGAGCAGTACTTC. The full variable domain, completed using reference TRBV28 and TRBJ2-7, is DVKVTQSSRYLVKRTGEKVFLECVQDMDHENMFWYRQDPGLGLRLIYFSYDVKMKEKGDIPEGYSVSREKKERFSLILESASTNQTSMYLCAGASGGSYEQYFGPGTRLTVT.